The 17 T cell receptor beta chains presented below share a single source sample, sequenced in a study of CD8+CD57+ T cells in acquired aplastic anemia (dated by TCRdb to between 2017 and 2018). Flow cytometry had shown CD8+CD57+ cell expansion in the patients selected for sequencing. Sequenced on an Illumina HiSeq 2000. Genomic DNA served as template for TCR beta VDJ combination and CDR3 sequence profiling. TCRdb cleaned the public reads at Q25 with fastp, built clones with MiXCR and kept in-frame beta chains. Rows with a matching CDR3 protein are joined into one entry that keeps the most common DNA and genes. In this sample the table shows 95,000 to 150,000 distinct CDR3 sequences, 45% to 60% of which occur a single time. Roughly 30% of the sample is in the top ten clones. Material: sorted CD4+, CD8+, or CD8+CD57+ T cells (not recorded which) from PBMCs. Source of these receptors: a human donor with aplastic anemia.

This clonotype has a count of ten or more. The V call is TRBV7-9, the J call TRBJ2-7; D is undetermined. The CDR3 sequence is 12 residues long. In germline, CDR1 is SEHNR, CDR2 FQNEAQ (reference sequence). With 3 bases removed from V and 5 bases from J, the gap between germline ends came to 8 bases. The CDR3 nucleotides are TGTGCCAGCAGCTTTCTTTTCCACGAGCAGTACTTC. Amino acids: CASSFLFHEQYF.

CDR3 nucleotides: TGCAGTGCTACCGTTACGCAGGGTGGCGAGCAGTACTTC. This encodes CSATVTQGGEQYF. The chain combines TRBV20-1 with TRBJ2-7; possibly TRBD1 for D (5 bases). Germline CDR1 is DFQATT and CDR2 is SNEGSKA (reference sequence). The CDR3 has 13 residues. Trimming took 4 bases from V and 6 from J, leaving 16 bases between them.

The CDR3 DNA is TGTGCCAGTAGTACTTCGGCCAGTGAGGACTATGGCTACACCTTC. Translating gives CASSTSASEDYGYTF. The genes are TRBV19 and TRBJ1-2; D not certain. CDR1 and CDR2 (germline): LNHDA, SQIVND (reference sequence). With 4 bases removed from V and 3 bases from J, the gap between germline ends came to 15 bases. The CDR3 contains 15 residues.

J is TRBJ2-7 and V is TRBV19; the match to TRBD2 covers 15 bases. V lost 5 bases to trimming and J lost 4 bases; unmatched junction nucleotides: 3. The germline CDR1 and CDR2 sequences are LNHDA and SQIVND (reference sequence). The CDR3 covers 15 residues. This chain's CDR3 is CASSAGLAGGYEQYF. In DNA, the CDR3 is TGTGCCAGTAGTGCCGGACTAGCGGGAGGGTACGAGCAGTACTTC.

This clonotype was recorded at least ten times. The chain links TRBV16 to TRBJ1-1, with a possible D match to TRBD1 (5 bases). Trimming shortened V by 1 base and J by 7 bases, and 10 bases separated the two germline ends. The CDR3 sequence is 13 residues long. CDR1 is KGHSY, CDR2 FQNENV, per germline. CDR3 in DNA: TGTGCCAGCAGCCAATACAACGGGGGTGAAGCTTTCTTT. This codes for CASSQYNGGEAFF.

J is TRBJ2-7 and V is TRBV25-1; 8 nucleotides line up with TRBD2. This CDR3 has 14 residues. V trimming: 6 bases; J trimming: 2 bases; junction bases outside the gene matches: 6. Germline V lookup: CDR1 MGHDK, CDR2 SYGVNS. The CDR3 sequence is CASSFGGGAYEQYF. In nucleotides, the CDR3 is TGTGCCAGCAGCTTCGGGGGGGGTGCCTACGAGCAGTACTTC.

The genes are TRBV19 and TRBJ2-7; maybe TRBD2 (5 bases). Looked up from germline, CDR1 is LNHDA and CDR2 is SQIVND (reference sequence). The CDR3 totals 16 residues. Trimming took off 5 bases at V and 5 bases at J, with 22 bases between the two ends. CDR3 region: CASSPSTGIPNHEQYF. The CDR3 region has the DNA TGTGCCAGTAGTCCTTCTACCGGGATCCCGAACCACGAGCAGTACTTC.

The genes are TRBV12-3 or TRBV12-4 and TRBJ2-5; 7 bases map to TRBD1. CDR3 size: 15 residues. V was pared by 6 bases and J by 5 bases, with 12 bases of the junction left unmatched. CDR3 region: CASSYAGQAVETQYF. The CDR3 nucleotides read TGTGCCAGCAGCTACGCTGGACAGGCTGTGGAGACCCAGTACTTC.

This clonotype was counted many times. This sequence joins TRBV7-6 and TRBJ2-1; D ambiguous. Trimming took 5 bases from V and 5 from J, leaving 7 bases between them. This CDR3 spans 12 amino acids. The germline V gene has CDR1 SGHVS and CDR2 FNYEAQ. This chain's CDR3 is CASSLSNNEQFF. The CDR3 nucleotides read TGTGCCAGCAGCCTTTCAAACAATGAGCAGTTCTTC.

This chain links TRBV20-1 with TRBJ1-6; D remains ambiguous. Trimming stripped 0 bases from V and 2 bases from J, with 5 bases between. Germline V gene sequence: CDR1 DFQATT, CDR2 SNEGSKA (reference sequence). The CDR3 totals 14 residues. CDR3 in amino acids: CSAREGTYNSPLHF. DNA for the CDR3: TGCAGTGCTAGAGAGGGTACCTATAATTCACCCCTCCACTTT.

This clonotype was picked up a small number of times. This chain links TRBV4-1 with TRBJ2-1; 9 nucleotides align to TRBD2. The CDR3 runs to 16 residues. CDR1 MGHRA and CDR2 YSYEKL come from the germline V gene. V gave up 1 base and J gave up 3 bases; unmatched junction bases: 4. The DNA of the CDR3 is TGCGCCAGCAGCCAAGCCGGGACTAGCAACTACAATGAGCAGTTCTTC. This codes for CASSQAGTSNYNEQFF.

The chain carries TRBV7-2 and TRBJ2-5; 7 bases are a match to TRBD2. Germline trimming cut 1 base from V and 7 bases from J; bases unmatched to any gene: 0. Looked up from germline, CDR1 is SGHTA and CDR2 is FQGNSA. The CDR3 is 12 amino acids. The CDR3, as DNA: TGTGCCAGCAGCTTAGAGCGGGGGACCCAGTACTTC. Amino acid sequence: CASSLERGTQYF. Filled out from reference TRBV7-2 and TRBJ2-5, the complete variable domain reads GAGVSQSPSNKVTEKGKDVELRCDPISGHTALYWYRQSLGQGLEFLIYFQGNSAPDKSGLPSDRFSAERTGGSVSTLTIQRTQQEDSAVYLCASSLERGTQYFGPGTRLLVL.

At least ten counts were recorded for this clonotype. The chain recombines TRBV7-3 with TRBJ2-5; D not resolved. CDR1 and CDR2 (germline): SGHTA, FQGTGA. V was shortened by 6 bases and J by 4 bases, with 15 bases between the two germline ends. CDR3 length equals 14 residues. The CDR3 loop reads CASSPNGRTETQYF. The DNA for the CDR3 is TGTGCCAGCAGTCCGAATGGTCGGACAGAGACCCAGTACTTC.

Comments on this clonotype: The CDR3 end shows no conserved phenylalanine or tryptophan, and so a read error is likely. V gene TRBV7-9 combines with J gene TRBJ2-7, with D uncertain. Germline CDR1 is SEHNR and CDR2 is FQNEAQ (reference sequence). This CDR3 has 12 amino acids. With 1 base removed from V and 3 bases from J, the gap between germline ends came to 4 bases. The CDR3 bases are TGTGCCAGCAGCTTAGTGGGCTACGAGCAGTACTCC. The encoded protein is CASSLVGYEQYS.

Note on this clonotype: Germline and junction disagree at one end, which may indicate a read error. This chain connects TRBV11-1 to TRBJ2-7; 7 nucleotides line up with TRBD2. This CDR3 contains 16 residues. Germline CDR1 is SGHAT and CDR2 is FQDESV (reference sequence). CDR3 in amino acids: CASSPRSGEGIYERYF. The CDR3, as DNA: TGTGCCAGCAGCCCCCGGTCGGGGGAGGGCATTTACGAGCGGTACTTC.

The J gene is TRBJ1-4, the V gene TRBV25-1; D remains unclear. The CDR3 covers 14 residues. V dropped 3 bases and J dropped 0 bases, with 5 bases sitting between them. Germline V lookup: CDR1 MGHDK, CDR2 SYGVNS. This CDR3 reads CASSDSSTNEKLFF. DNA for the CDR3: TGTGCCAGCAGTGACTCCTCAACTAATGAAAAACTGTTTTTT.

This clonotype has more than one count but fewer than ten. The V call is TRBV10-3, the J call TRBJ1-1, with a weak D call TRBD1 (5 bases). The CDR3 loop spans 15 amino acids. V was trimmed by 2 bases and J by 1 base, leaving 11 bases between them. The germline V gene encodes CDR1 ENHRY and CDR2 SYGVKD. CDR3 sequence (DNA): TGTGCCATCAGTGAGGGGCTTGGACAGAACACTGAAGCTTTCTTT. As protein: CAISEGLGQNTEAFF.